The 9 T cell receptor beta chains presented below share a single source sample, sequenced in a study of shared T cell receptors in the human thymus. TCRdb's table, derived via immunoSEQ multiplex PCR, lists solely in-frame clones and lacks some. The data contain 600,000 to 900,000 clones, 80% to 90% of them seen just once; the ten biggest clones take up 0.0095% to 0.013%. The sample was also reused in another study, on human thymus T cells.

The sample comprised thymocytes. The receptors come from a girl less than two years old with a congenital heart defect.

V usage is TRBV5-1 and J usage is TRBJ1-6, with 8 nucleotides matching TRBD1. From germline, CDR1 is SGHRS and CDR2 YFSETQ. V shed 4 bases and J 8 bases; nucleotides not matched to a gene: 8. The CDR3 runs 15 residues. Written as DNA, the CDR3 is TGCGCCAGCAGCCCCCCGACAGGGGCGGATTCACCCCTCCACTTT. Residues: CASSPPTGADSPLHF.

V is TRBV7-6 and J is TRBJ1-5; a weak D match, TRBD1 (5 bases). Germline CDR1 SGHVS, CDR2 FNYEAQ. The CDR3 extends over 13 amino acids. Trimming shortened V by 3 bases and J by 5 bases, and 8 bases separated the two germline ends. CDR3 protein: CASSFDSHQPQHF. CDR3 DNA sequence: TGTGCCAGCAGCTTTGACAGCCATCAGCCCCAGCATTTT.

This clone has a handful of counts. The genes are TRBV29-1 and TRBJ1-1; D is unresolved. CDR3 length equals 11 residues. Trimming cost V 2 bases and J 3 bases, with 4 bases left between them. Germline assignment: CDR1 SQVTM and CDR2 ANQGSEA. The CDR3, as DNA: TGCAGCGTTGAATCGGACACTGAAGCTTTCTTT. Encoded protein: CSVESDTEAFF. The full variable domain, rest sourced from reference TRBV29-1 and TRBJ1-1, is SAVISQKPSRDICQRGTSLTIQCQVDSQVTMMFWYRQQPGQSLTLIATANQGSEATYESGFVIDKFPISRPNLTFSTLTVSNMSPEDSSIYLCSVESDTEAFFGQGTRLTVV.

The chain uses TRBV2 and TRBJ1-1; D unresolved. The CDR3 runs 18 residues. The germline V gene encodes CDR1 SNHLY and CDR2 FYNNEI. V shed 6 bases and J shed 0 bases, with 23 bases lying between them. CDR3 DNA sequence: TGTGCCAGCAGGTGGGGAAGCCATCGGGATCGGATGAACACTGAAGCTTTCTTT. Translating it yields CASRWGSHRDRMNTEAFF. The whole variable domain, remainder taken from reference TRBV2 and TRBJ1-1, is EPEVTQTPSHQVTQMGQEVILRCVPISNHLYFYWYRQILGQKVEFLVSFYNNEISEKSEIFDDQFSVERPDGSNFTLKIRSTKLEDSAMYFCASRWGSHRDRMNTEAFFGQGTRLTVV.

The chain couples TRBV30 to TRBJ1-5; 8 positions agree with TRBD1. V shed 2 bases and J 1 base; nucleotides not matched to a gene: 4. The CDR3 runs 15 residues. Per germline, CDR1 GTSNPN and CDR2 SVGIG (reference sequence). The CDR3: CAWSLRDRSNQPQHF. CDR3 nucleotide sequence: TGTGCCTGGAGTCTCCGGGACAGGAGCAATCAGCCCCAGCATTTT.

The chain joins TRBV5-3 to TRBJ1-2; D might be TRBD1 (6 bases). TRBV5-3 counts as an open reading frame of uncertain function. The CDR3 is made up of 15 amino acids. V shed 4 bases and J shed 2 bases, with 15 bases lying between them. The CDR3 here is CARSTPGHLNYGYTF. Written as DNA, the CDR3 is TGTGCCAGAAGCACGCCGGGACACCTCAACTATGGCTACACCTTC.

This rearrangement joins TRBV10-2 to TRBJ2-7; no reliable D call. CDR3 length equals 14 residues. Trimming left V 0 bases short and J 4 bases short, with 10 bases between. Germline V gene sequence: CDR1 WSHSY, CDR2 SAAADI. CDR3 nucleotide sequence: TGCGCCAGCAGTGAGTCGATTTCCAGGTACGAGCAGTACTTC. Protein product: CASSESISRYEQYF.

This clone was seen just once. CDR3 DNA: TGTGCCAGCAGCTTCTCATTACGACTAGCGGGGTGCACAGATACGCAGTATTTT. This codes for CASSFSLRLAGCTDTQYF. The chain links TRBV11-2 to TRBJ2-3; 11 positions agree with TRBD2. This CDR3 has 18 amino acids. The V and J ends lost 3 bases and 1 base, in that order; junction bases with no gene match: 9. Germline CDR1 is SGHAT and CDR2 is FQNNGV.

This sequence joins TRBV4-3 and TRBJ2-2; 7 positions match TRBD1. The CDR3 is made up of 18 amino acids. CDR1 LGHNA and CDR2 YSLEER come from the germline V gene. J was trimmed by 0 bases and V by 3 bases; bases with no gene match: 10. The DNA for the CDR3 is TGCGCCAGCAGCCACATAATGGTCGGGACAGCGAACACCGGGGAGCTGTTTTTT. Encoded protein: CASSHIMVGTANTGELFF.